These T cell receptor beta chains were read from a single sample in a study of cytomegalovirus exposure and HLA in healthy donors. Clones were sequenced by immunoSEQ multiplex PCR, and TCRdb holds only the in-frame ones, with some missing. Of some 150,000 clones listed, about 80% are singletons. The specimen sequenced was PBMCs. The receptors were sampled from a man in his forties in good health and CMV-seronegative. Both conserved end residues are trimmed from each CDR3.

j_call v_call cdr3_aa
TRBJ2-7 TRBV6-5 ASNSRHRNGEQY
TRBJ2-7 TRBV27 ASSTYGDEQY
TRBJ1-1 TRBV27 ASSPNLGHWAF
TRBJ2-7 TRBV5-4 ASSSSKDRGNDEQY
TRBJ1-5 TRBV6-6 ASSYNRQGAGQPQH
TRBJ2-2 TRBV6-4 ASSIRPRDRTNTGELF
TRBJ1-3 TRBV6-1 ASSKLSGNTIY
TRBJ1-1 TRBV6-5 ASSYPGVTEAF
TRBJ2-7 TRBV6-5 ASSSGLAGSYEQY
TRBJ2-3 TRBV2 ASSEVGGSTDTQY
TRBJ1-2 TRBV13 ASSLQGPTYGYT
TRBJ2-6 TRBV18 ASSDRGLAGEAGANVLT
TRBJ2-2 TRBV7-6 ASSSGANTGELF
TRBJ1-1 TRBV2 ASSKEKTEAF
TRBJ2-7 TRBV14 ASSPTGGYEQY
TRBJ2-7 TRBV2 ASSEGTIPYEQY
TRBJ2-1 TRBV10-3 AIVQGQGKIEQF
TRBJ1-1 TRBV5-1 ASSLPGGTEAF
TRBJ2-7 TRBV11-2 ASSISGTGFNEQY
TRBJ2-1 TRBV5-6 ASSLRPSGSFGQEQF
TRBJ1-3 TRBV28 ASSSGGTAGNTIY
TRBJ1-3 TRBV5-1 ASSLAYRDSQAGNTIY
TRBJ2-2 TRBV19 ATGLTRAQRTGELF
TRBJ2-3 TRBV27 ASRGGITDTQY
TRBJ2-3 TRBV4-1 ASSQEYTDTQY
TRBJ2-7 TRBV6-6 ASSPLQGSYEQY
TRBJ1-5 TRBV28 ASSPYSDSNQPQH
TRBJ2-7 TRBV6-1 ASSETLSGSGEQY
TRBJ2-1 TRBV9 ASSVSPSGGRAGEQF
TRBJ2-1 TRBV9 ASSARTSHLWDEQF
TRBJ2-2 TRBV7-9 SSSPRIGTSGENTGELF
- TRBV27 ASSRRLSRDSIREQY
TRBJ2-2 TRBV6-6 ASSYRGQTNTGELF
TRBJ2-7 TRBV18 ASSPPDSYYEQY
TRBJ2-5 TRBV4-2 ASSETSGRGETQY
TRBJ1-5 TRBV7-2 ASSFRWAGRYSNQPQH
TRBJ2-2 TRBV7-2 ASSPRGGPNTGELF
TRBJ2-3 TRBV6-1 AGADRGPTDTQY
TRBJ2-1 TRBV5-6 ASSLAGGANYNEQF
TRBJ2-3 TRBV28 ASSPTHTDTQY
TRBJ1-5 TRBV9 ASSVDADSNQPQH
TRBJ2-7 TRBV7-6 ASSLVRAGHYEQY
TRBJ2-5 TRBV18 ASSQRQTGETQY
TRBJ2-7 TRBV7-9 ASSALGPGYEQY
TRBJ2-3 TRBV13 ASRKAGPLDTQY
TRBJ1-2 TRBV6-7 ASSYSFVRVYYGYT
TRBJ2-5 TRBV6-5 ASLQGGTQY